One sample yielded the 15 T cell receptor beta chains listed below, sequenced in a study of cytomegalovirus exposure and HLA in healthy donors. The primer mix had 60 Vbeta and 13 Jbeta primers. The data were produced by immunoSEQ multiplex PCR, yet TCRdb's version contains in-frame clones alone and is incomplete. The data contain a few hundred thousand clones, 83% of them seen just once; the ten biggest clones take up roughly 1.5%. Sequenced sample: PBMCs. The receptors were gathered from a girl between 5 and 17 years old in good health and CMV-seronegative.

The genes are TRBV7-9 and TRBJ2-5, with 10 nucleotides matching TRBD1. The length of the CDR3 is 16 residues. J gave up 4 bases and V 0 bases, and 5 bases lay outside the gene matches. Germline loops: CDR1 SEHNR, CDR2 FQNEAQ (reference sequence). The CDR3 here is CASSLAGTGARETQYF. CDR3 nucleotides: TGTGCCAGCAGCTTAGCCGGGACAGGGGCGAGAGAGACCCAGTACTTC.

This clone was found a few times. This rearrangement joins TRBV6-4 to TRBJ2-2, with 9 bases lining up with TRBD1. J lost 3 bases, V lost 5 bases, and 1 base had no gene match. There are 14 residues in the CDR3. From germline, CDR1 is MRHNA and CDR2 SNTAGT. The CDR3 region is CASSTGGDTGELFF. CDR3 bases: TGTGCCAGCAGTACAGGGGGCGACACCGGGGAGCTGTTTTTT.

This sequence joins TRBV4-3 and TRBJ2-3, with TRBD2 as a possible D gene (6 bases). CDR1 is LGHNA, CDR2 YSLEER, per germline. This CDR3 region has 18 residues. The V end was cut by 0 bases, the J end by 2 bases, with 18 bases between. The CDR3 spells CASSQEETGEVPTDTQYF. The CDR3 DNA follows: TGCGCCAGCAGCCAAGAAGAGACCGGGGAGGTCCCCACAGATACGCAGTATTTT.

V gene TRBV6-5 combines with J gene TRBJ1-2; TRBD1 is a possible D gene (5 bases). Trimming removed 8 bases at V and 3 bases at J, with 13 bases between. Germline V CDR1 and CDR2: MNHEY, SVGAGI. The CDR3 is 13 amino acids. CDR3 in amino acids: CASQGAAYYGYTF. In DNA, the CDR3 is TGTGCCAGCCAGGGCGCAGCCTACTATGGCTACACCTTC.

Written as DNA, the CDR3 is TGCAGCGTTGAATTTGCGGGAGGTGGGATATACAATGAGCAGTTCTTC. Translated: CSVEFAGGGIYNEQFF. V and J are TRBV29-1 and TRBJ2-1; TRBD2 agrees at 8 bases. The germline CDR1 and CDR2 sequences are SQVTM and ANQGSEA. The CDR3 is 16 residues long. Germline trimming cut 2 bases from V and 4 bases from J; bases unmatched to any gene: 10.

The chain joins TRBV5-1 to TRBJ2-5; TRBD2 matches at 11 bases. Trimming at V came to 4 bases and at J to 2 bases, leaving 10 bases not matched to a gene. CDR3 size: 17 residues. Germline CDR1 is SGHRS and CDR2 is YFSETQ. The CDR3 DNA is TGCGCCAGCAGCCGTCCGAAGAGGACTAGCGGGCAAGAGACCCAGTACTTC. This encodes CASSRPKRTSGQETQYF.

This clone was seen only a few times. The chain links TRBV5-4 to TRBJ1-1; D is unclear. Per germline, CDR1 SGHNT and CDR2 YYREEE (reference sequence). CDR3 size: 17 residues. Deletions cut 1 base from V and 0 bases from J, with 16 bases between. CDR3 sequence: CASSLMGLRTLNTEAFF. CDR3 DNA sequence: TGTGCCAGCAGCTTGATGGGCCTTCGAACCTTGAACACTGAAGCTTTCTTT.

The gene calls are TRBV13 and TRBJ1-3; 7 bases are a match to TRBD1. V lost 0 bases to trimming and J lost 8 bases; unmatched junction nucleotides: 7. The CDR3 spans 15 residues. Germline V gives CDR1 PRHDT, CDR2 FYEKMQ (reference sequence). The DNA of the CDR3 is TGTGCCAGCAGCTTAGGCCGTACAGGGGAAGACACCATATATTTT. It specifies CASSLGRTGEDTIYF.

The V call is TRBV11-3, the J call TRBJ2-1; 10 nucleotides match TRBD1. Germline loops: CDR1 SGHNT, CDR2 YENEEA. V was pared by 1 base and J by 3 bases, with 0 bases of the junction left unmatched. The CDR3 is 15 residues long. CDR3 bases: TGTGCCAGCAGCTTAGGGACAGGGGGCTACAATGAGCAGTTCTTC. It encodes CASSLGTGGYNEQFF.

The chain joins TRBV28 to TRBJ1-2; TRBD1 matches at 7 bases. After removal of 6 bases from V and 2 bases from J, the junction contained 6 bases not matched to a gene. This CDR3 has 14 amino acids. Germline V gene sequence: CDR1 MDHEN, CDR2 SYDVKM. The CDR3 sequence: CASRNPGQNYGYTF. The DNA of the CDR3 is TGTGCCAGCAGAAATCCGGGACAGAACTATGGCTACACCTTC.

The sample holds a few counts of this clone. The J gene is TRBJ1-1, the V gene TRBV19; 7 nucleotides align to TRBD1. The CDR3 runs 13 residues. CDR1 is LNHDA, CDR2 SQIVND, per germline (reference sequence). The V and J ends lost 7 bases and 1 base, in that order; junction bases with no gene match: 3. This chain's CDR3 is CASTTGQNTEAFF. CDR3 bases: TGTGCCAGTACGACAGGGCAGAACACTGAAGCTTTCTTT.

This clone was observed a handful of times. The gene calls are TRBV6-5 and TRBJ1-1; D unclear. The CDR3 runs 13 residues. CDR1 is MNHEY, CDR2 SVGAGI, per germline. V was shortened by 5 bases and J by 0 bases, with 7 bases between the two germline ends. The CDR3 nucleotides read TGTGCCAGCAGTCCTACAGTGAACACTGAAGCTTTCTTT. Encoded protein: CASSPTVNTEAFF.

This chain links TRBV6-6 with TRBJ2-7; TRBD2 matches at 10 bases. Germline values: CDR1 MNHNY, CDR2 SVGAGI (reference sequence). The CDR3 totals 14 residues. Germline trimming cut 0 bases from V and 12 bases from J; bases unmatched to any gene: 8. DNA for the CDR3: TGTGCCAGCAGTTACTCGGAAGCGGGAGGGTCTGCGTACTTC. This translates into CASSYSEAGGSAYF.

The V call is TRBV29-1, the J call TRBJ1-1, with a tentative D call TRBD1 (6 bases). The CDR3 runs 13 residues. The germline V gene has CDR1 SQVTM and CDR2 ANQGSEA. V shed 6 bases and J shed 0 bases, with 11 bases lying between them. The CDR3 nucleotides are TGCAGCGTACTAGGGGGGGTGAACACTGAAGCTTTCTTT. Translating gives CSVLGGVNTEAFF.

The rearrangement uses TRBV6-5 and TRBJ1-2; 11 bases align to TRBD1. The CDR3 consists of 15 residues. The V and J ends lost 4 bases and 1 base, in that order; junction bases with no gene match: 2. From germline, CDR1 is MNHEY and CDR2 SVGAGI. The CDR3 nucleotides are TGTGCCAGCAGTTCGGACAGGGGGCGTAACTATGGCTACACCTTC. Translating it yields CASSSDRGRNYGYTF.